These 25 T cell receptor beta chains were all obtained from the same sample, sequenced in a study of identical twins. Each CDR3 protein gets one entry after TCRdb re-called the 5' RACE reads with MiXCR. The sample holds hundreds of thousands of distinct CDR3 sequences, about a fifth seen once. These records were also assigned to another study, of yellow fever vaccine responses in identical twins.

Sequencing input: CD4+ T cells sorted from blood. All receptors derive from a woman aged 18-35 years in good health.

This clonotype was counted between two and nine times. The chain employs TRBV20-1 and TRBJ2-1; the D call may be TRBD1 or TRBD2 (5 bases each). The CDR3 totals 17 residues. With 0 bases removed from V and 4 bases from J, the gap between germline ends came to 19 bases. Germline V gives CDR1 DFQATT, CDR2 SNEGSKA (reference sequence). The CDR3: CSARDHSRGPGYNEQFF. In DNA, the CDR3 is TGCAGTGCTAGAGATCATTCCCGGGGCCCCGGGTACAATGAGCAGTTCTTC.

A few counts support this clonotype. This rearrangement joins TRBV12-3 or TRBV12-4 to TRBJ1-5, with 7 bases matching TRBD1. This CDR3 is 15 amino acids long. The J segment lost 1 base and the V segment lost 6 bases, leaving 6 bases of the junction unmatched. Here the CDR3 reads CASSRQGVSNQPQHF. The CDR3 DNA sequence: TGTGCCAGCAGCCGACAGGGTGTCAGCAATCAGCCCCAGCATTTT.

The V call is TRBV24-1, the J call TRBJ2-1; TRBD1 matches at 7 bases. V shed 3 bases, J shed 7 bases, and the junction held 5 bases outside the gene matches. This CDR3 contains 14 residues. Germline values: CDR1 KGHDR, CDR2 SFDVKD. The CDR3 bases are TGTGCCACCAGTGATCAGAGACAGGGTAATGAGCAGTTCTTC. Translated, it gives CATSDQRQGNEQFF.

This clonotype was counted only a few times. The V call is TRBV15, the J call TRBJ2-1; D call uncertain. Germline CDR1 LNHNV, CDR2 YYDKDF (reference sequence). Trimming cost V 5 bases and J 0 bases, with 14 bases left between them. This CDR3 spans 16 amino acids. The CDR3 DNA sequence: TGTGCCACCAGCCGGATCCAGGCTAGCTCCTACAATGAGCAGTTCTTC. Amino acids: CATSRIQASSYNEQFF.

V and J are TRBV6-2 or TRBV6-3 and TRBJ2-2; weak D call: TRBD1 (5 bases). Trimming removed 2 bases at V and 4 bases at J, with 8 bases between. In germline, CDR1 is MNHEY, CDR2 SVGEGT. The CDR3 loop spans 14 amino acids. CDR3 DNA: TGTGCCAGCAGTTACGCAGGGCCCACCGGGGAGCTGTTTTTT. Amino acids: CASSYAGPTGELFF.

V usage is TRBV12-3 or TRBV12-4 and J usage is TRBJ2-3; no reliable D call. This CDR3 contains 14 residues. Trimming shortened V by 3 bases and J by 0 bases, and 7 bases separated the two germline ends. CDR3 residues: CASSFVSSTDTQYF. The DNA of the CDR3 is TGTGCCAGCAGTTTCGTTTCTAGCACAGATACGCAGTATTTT.

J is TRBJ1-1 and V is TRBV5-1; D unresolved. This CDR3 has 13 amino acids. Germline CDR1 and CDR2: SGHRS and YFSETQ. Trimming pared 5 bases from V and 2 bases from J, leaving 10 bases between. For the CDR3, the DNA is TGCGCCAGCAGTGATAGGTCAAACACTGAAGCTTTCTTT. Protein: CASSDRSNTEAFF. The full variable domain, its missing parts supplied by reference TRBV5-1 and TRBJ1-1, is KAGVTQTPRYLIKTRGQQVTLSCSPISGHRSVSWYQQTPGQGLQFLFEYFSETQRNKGNFPGRFSGRQFSNSRSEMNVSTLELGDSALYLCASSDRSNTEAFFGQGTRLTVV.

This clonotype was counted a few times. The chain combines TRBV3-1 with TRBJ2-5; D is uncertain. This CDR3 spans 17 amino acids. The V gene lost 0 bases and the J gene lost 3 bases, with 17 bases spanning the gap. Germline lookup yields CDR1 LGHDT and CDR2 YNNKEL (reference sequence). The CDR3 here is CASSQDLKQRGKETQYF. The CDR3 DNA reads TGTGCCAGCAGCCAAGATCTTAAACAGAGAGGTAAAGAGACCCAGTACTTC.

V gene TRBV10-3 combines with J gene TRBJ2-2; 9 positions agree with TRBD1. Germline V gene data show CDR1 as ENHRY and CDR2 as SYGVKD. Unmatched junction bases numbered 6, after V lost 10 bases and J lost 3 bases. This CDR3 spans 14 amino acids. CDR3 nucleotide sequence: TGTGCCACCCGACAGGGGGGTTACACCGGGGAGCTGTTTTTT. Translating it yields CATRQGGYTGELFF.

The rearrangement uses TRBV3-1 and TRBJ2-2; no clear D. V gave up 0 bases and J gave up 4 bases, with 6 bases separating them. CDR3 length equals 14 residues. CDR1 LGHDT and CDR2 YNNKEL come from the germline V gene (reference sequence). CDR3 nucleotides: TGTGCCAGCAGCCAAGAACCTAGCACCGGGGAGCTGTTTTTT. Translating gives CASSQEPSTGELFF.

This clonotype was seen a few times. The CDR3 spells CSTGQGTLEAFF. The CDR3 DNA sequence: TGCAGCACTGGACAGGGGACATTAGAAGCTTTCTTT. The chain employs TRBV29-1 and TRBJ1-1; 9 bases are shared with TRBD1. The CDR3 has 12 amino acids. In germline, CDR1 is SQVTM, CDR2 ANQGSEA. V lost 8 bases and J lost 8; bases outside the gene matches: 9.

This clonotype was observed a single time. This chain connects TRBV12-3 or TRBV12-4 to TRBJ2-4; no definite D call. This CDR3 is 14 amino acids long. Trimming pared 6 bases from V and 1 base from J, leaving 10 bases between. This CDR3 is CASRISLAKNIQYF. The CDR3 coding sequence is TGTGCCAGCAGGATTAGTTTGGCCAAAAACATTCAGTACTTC.

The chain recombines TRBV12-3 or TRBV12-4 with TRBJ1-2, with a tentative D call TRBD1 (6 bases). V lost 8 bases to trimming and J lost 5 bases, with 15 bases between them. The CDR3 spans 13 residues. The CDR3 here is CASYNLGGYGYTF. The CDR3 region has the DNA TGTGCCAGCTACAATCTAGGGGGTTATGGCTACACCTTC.

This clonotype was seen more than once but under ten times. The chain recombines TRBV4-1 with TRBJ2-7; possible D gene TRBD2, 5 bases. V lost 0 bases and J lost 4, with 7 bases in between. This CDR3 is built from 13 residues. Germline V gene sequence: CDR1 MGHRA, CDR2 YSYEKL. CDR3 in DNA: TGCGCCAGCAGCCAAGATGCGGGTTACGAGCAGTACTTC. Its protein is CASSQDAGYEQYF.

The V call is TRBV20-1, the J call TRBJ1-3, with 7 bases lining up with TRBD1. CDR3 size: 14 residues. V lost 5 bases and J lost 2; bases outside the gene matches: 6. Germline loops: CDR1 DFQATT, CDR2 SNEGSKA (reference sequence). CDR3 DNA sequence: TGCAGTGCTGATACAGGGGCCGCTGGAAACACCATATATTTT. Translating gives CSADTGAAGNTIYF.

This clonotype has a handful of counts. As DNA, the CDR3 is TGTGCCAGTAGTATAGATTTGAGCCAGGAGGATTTGTATGGCTACACCTTC. Amino acid sequence: CASSIDLSQEDLYGYTF. The V gene is TRBV19, the J gene TRBJ1-2; D gene unclear. The CDR3 spans 17 residues. Trimming shortened V by 0 bases and J by 5 bases, and 19 bases separated the two germline ends. Germline loops: CDR1 LNHDA, CDR2 SQIVND (reference sequence).

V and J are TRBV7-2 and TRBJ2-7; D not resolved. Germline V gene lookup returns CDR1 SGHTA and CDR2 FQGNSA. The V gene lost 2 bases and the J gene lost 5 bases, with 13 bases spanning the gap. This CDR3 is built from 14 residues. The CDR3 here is CASSLYSYVHEQYF. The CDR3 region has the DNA TGTGCCAGCAGCTTATATAGTTATGTCCACGAGCAGTACTTC. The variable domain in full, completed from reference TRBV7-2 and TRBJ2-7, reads GAGVSQSPSNKVTEKGKDVELRCDPISGHTALYWYRQSLGQGLEFLIYFQGNSAPDKSGLPSDRFSAERTGGSVSTLTIQRTQQEDSAVYLCASSLYSYVHEQYFGPGTRLTVT.

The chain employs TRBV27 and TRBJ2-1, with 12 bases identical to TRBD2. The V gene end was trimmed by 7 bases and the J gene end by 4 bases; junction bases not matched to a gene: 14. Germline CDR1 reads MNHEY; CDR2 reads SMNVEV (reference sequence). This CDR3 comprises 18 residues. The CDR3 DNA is TGTGCCAGCAAATTAGGGGGCGGACTAGCGGGAAGGTACAATGAGCAGTTCTTC. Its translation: CASKLGGGLAGRYNEQFF.

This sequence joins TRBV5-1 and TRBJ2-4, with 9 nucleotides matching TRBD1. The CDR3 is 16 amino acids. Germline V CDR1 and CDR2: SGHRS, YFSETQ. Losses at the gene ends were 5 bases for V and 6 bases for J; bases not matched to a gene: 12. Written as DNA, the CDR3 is TGCGCCAGCAGTGCTTCCGGACAGGGGTGGGGAAACATTCAGTACTTC. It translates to CASSASGQGWGNIQYF.

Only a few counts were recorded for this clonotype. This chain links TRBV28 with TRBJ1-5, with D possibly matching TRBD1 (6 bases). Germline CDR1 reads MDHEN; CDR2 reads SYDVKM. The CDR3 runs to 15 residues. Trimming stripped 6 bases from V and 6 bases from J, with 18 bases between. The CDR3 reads CASSALGGQGQPQHF. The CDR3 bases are TGTGCCAGCAGCGCCTTGGGGGGGCAAGGTCAGCCCCAGCATTTT.

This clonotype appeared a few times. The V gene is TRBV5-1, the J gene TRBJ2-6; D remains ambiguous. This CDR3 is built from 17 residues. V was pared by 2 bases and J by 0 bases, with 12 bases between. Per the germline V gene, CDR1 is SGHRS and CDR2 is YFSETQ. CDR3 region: CASSLTAASSGANVLTF. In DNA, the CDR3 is TGCGCCAGCAGCTTAACAGCCGCAAGCTCTGGGGCCAACGTCCTGACTTTC.

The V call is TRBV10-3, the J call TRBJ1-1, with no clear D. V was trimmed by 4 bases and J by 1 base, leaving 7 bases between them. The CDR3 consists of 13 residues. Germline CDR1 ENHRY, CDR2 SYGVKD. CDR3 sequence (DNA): TGTGCCATCAGTGGGCAGGAGAACACTGAAGCTTTCTTT. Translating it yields CAISGQENTEAFF.

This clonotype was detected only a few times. The CDR3 DNA is TGCAGTGCTAGAGATCTGGCAGCTACCAACTACGAGCAGTACTTC. It translates to CSARDLAATNYEQYF. The chain couples TRBV20-1 to TRBJ2-7; D is unclear. Germline-derived CDR1 and CDR2 are DFQATT and SNEGSKA (reference sequence). This CDR3 spans 15 amino acids. V lost 0 bases, J lost 3 bases, and 15 bases lay in between.

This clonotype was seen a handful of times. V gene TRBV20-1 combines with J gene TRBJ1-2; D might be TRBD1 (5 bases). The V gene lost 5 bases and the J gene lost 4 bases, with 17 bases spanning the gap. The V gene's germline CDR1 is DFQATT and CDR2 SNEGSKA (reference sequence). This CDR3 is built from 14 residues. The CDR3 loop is CSAPTGTTGYGYTF. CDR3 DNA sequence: TGCAGTGCTCCTACCGGGACGACTGGCTATGGCTACACCTTC.

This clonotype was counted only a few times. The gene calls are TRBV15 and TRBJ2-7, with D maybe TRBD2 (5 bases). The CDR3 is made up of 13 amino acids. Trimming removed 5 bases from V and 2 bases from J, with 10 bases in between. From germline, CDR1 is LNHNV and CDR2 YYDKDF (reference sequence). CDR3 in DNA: TGTGCCACCAGCGGAACCGGGACCTACGAGCAGTACTTC. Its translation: CATSGTGTYEQYF.